This T cell receptor (beta chain) came from a study of beta chain features in type 1 diabetes. Overall study findings and caveats: Type 1 diabetes patients had VDJ junctions that carried fewer insertions and more deletions. Researchers caution that PCR might favor shorter templates, equally among patients and controls.

Using CD45RO/CCR7/CD25/CD127/CD95/CD27, CD4+ naive, central memory, regulatory and stem cell-like memory cells were sorted. On this clone itself: Its cognate antigen is unknown.

CDR1 LNHNV and CDR2 YYDKDF come from the germline V gene (reference sequence). This CDR3 region has 15 residues. Trimming removed 1 base from V and 4 bases from J, with 10 bases in between. Sequencing targeted expressed TCRB transcripts, as all isolated RNA had been reverse transcribed. Sequencing of naive, central memory and regulatory T cell samples gave an average of roughly 3.5 million reads. Libraries were prepared by immunoSEQ multiplex PCR; TCRdb keeps only in-frame clonotypes and omits some of them. Of under 50,000 clones listed, over 50% were seen once; the top ten hold more than 2%. The V gene is TRBV15, the J gene TRBJ1-4; D is possibly TRBD1 (5 bases). Sequenced material: Tregs from blood. This clonotype originated in a woman between 18 and 29 years old in good health. The CDR3 region has the DNA TGTGCCACCAGCAGAGTGGGGGGACTTAATGAAAAACTGTTTTTT. As protein: CATSRVGGLNEKLFF.